This T cell receptor beta chain emerged from a study of cytomegalovirus exposure and HLA in healthy donors. Study findings and constraints: In a later analysis, HLA-associated TCR beta chains were more clonally expanded than equally common others.

Everyone who donated was a healthy bone marrow donor. This clone was observed a few times. Antigen unknown. The PCR made use of 60 Vbeta and 13 Jbeta primers. The table came from immunoSEQ multiplex PCR; TCRdb's copy has only in-frame clones and leaves some out. The table includes approximately 150,000 clones, roughly 77% detected once. The receptor's source is a woman aged 40-49 years in good health and CMV-seropositive. The sequenced sample was PBMCs.

The CDR3 DNA follows: TGTGCCAGTAGTATTACATGGAACACTGAAGCTTTCTTT. As protein: CASSITWNTEAFF. The chain has TRBV19 and TRBJ1-1; D gene ambiguous. Looked up from germline, CDR1 is LNHDA and CDR2 is SQIVND (reference sequence). Trimming left V 3 bases short and J 1 base short, with 6 bases between. CDR3 length: 13 residues.